This TCR beta chain was recovered during a study of blood T cell repertoires in COVID-19. Original processing notes: Reference gene primer amplification yielded estimated nucleated cell counts. The data were produced by immunoSEQ multiplex PCR, yet TCRdb's version contains in-frame clones alone and is incomplete. That table is the source of V, J and clone size, and D and trimming were worked out from the DNA. The sample lists about 250,000 clones, roughly 89% occurring once. Trimming stripped 3 bases from V and 0 bases from J, with 11 bases between. The V gene's germline CDR1 is SGHNT and CDR2 YENEEA. This CDR3 has 15 amino acids.

The sample comprised peripheral blood. This TCR was recovered from a middle-aged woman who had recovered from COVID-19. The chain couples TRBV11-3 to TRBJ1-1; no clear D. In nucleotides, the CDR3 is TGTGCCAGCAGCTTGAGTGGCGGAGTGAACACTGAAGCTTTCTTT. It encodes CASSLSGGVNTEAFF.